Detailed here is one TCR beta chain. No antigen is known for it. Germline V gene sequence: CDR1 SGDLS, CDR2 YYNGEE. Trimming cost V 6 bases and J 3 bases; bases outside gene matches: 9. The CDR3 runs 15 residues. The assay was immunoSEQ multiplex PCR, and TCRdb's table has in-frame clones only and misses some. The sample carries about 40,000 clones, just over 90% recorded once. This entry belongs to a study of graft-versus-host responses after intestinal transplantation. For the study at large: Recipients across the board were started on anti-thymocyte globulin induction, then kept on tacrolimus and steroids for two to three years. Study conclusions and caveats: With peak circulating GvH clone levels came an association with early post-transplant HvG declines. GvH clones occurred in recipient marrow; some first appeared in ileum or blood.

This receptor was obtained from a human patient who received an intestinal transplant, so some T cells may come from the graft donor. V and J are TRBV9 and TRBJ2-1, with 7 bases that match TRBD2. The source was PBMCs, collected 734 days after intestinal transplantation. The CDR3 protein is CASTQTGTNYNEQFF. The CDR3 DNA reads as TGTGCCAGCACCCAAACCGGGACTAACTACAATGAGCAGTTCTTC.